This TCR beta chain was recovered during a study of technical replicates of blood from four donors. CDR1 SQVTM and CDR2 ANQGSEA come from the germline V gene. This CDR3 spans 14 amino acids. The germline V and J ends were trimmed by 7 bases and 7 bases, with 20 bases remaining between them. This table comes from immunoSEQ multiplex PCR, and its TCRdb copy is limited to in-frame clones, with some not included. The repertoire has under 80,000 clones, 85% to 95% of them found once; the top ten carry under 0.3%. This clone was seen once. The receptor was isolated from a human donor in good health. The sequenced sample consisted of T cells isolated from PBMCs. The V gene is TRBV29-1, the J gene TRBJ2-1, with a possible D match to TRBD2 (6 bases). CDR3 sequence reads: CSAWGEGGVNEQFF. In nucleotides, the CDR3 is TGCAGCGCCTGGGGTGAAGGAGGGGTGAATGAGCAGTTCTTC.